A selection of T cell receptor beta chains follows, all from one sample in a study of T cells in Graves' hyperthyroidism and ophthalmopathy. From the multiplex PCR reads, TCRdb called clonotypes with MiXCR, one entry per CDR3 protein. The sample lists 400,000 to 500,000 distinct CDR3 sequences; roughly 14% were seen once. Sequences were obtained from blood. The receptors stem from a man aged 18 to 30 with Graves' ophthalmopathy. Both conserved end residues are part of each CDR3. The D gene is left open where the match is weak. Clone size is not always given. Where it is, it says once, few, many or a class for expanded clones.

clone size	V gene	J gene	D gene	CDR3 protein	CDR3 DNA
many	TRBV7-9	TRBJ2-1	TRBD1	CASSPAQGTASYNEQFF	TGTGCCAGCAGCCCCGCCCAAGGGACAGCTTCGTACAATGAGCAGTTCTTC
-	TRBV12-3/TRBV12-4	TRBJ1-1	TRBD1	CASSLPWTGSTEAFF	TGTGCCAGCAGTTTACCATGGACAGGGAGCACTGAAGCTTTCTTT
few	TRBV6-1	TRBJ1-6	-	CASSEYGRGNSPLHF	TGTGCCAGCAGTGAATACGGCAGGGGTAATTCACCCCTCCACTTT
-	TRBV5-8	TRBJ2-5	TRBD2	CASSVGLAGDQETQYF	TGTGCCAGCAGCGTAGGACTAGCGGGGGACCAAGAGACCCAGTACTTC
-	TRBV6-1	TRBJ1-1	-	CASSRDRDLEAFF	TGTGCCAGCAGCCGGGACCGGGATCTTGAAGCTTTCTTT
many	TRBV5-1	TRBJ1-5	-	CASSLGQAQPQHF	TGCGCCAGCAGCTTGGGGCAGGCTCAGCCCCAGCATTTT
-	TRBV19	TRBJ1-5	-	CASSTGPISNQPQHF	TGTGCCAGTAGCACGGGGCCCATTAGCAATCAGCCCCAGCATTTT
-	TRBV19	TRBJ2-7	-	CASSMVTGSYEQYF	TGTGCCAGTAGTATGGTCACAGGATCCTACGAGCAGTACTTC
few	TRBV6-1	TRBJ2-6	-	CASGETIADVLTF	TGTGCCAGCGGAGAGACAATAGCAGACGTCCTGACTTTC
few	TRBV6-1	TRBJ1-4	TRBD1	CASSTWTGGNEKLFF	TGTGCCAGCAGTACCTGGACAGGGGGGAATGAAAAACTGTTTTTT
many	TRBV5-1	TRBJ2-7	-	CASKQGGGYEQYF	TGCGCCAGCAAACAGGGTGGTGGCTACGAGCAGTACTTC
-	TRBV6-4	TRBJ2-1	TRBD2	CASSDSPEGGVQFF	TGTGCCAGCAGTGACTCCCCTGAGGGAGGGGTGCAGTTCTTC
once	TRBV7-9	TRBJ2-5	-	CASSFKGWETQYF	TGTGCCAGCAGCTTCAAGGGTTGGGAGACCCAGTACTTC
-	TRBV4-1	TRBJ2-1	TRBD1	CASSSGTVPGQFF	TGCGCCAGCAGCTCCGGGACAGTCCCTGGGCAGTTCTTC
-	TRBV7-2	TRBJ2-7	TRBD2	CASSLYGGGARNEQYF	TGTGCCAGCAGCCTATACGGCGGGGGGGCCAGAAACGAGCAGTACTTC
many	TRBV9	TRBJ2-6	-	CASSVRSGANVLTF	TGTGCCAGCAGCGTAAGGTCAGGGGCCAACGTCCTGACTTTC
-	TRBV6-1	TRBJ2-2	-	CASKPIRGGTGELFF	TGTGCCAGCAAGCCCATTCGAGGAGGGACCGGGGAGCTGTTTTTT
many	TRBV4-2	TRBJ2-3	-	CASSQEESTDTQYF	TGTGCCAGCAGCCAAGAGGAGAGCACAGATACGCAGTATTTT
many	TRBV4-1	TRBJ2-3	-	CASSQARDNTQYF	TGCGCCAGCAGCCAAGCGAGAGATAATACGCAGTATTTT
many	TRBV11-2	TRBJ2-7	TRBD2	CASSPGLAYEQYF	TGTGCCAGCAGCCCGGGACTAGCTTACGAGCAGTACTTC
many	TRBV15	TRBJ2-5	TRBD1	CATSRARQGAETQYF	TGTGCCACCAGCAGAGCCCGACAGGGAGCCGAGACCCAGTACTTC
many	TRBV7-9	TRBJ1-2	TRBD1	CASSLGTGGPNYGYTF	TGTGCCAGCAGCTTAGGGACAGGGGGCCCTAACTATGGCTACACCTTC
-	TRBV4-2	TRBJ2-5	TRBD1	CASSQGGGTGVETQYF	TGTGCCAGCAGCCAAGGTGGCGGGACAGGGGTCGAGACCCAGTACTTC
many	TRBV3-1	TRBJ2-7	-	CASSQDKRDEQYF	TGTGCCAGCAGCCAAGATAAACGGGACGAGCAGTACTTC